The sequence of this T cell receptor (beta chain) was determined in a study of blood T cell repertoires in COVID-19. Study context: Sites across the United States, Italy and Spain contributed samples from acute and convalescent COVID-19. Sources were T cells, B-cell-depleted T cells, or PBMCs; the material itself was cDNA or gDNA.

Repertoires were generated with immunoSEQ multiplex PCR, while TCRdb's copy carries only in-frame clones and drops some. The table includes about 200,000 clones, roughly 80% detected once. The Seattle patients joined while their infection was active and were tracked longitudinally afterward. The clonotype was recovered from a woman of 80 years or more with COVID-19, enrolled during active disease. Sample: peripheral blood.

The CDR3 bases are TGTGCCAGCAGCCGTGACAGCCCAGATACGCAGTATTTT. Translated: CASSRDSPDTQYF. V usage is TRBV3-1 (or the pseudogene TRBV3-2) and J usage is TRBJ2-3, with D possibly being TRBD1 (5 bases). The germline CDR1 and CDR2 sequences are LGHDT and YNNKEL (reference sequence). V dropped 4 bases and J dropped 4 bases, with 9 bases sitting between them. The CDR3 loop spans 13 amino acids.